This is a list of T cell receptor beta chains from one sample in a study of T cell responses to AZD1222 COVID-19 vaccine. Some clones are missing from TCRdb's copy, which holds only in-frame ones; the method was immunoSEQ multiplex PCR. The table lists over 65,000 clones, 80% to 90% of them singletons. Specimen: peripheral blood, collected on day 0 of AZD1222 vaccination. The receptor set was obtained from an adult in good health. The CDR3 runs from the conserved cysteine through the conserved F or W. Fields, in order: J gene, D gene, clone size, V gene, CDR3 DNA, CDR3 protein. A D gene is named only where the DNA matches it firmly. A clone size is listed for some rows: how often the clone was seen (once, few, many), or a class if it is expanded.

J gene: TRBJ2-2; D gene: .; clone size: .; V gene: TRBV5-1; CDR3 DNA: TGCGCCAGCAGCTCCTCAGGGTGGAGCGGTGGCGGGGAGCTGTTTTTT; CDR3 protein: CASSSSGWSGGGELFF
J gene: TRBJ2-1; D gene: .; clone size: once; V gene: TRBV11-1; CDR3 DNA: TGTGCCAGCAGCTTAGCGGGGAATCACAATGAGCAGTTCTTC; CDR3 protein: CASSLAGNHNEQFF
J gene: TRBJ1-4; D gene: .; clone size: few; V gene: TRBV5-1; CDR3 DNA: TGCGCCAGCAGGTCCGGGGGTGCTAATGAAAAACTGTTTTTT; CDR3 protein: CASRSGGANEKLFF
J gene: TRBJ2-7; D gene: TRBD1; clone size: .; V gene: TRBV11-2; CDR3 DNA: TGTGCCAGCACCCGGGACAGCACCTACGAGCAGTACTTC; CDR3 protein: CASTRDSTYEQYF
J gene: TRBJ2-5; D gene: .; clone size: .; V gene: TRBV5-1; CDR3 DNA: TGCGCCAGCAGCTTGAGACCGGGGGACCAAGAGACCCAGTACTTC; CDR3 protein: CASSLRPGDQETQYF
J gene: TRBJ2-1; D gene: .; clone size: .; V gene: TRBV18; CDR3 DNA: TGTGCCAGCTCCGTAGCCGGTGGCTCCTACAATGAGCAGTTCTTC; CDR3 protein: CASSVAGGSYNEQFF
J gene: TRBJ1-5; D gene: TRBD1; clone size: .; V gene: TRBV27; CDR3 DNA: TGTGCCAGCAGTAGTGGGACAGGGGGCGCTCAGCCCCAGCATTTT; CDR3 protein: CASSSGTGGAQPQHF
J gene: TRBJ1-1; D gene: .; clone size: few; V gene: TRBV18; CDR3 DNA: TGTGCCAGCTCACCACTGCAAACTGAAGCTTTCTTT; CDR3 protein: CASSPLQTEAFF
J gene: TRBJ1-3; D gene: .; clone size: .; V gene: TRBV19; CDR3 DNA: TGTGCCAGTAGTATAGAAGCCAGCCGCCCTGGAAACACCATATATTTT; CDR3 protein: CASSIEASRPGNTIYF
J gene: TRBJ2-7; D gene: .; clone size: .; V gene: TRBV7-3; CDR3 DNA: TGTGCCAGCAGCTTCGGGAACTCCTACGAGCAGTACTTC; CDR3 protein: CASSFGNSYEQYF